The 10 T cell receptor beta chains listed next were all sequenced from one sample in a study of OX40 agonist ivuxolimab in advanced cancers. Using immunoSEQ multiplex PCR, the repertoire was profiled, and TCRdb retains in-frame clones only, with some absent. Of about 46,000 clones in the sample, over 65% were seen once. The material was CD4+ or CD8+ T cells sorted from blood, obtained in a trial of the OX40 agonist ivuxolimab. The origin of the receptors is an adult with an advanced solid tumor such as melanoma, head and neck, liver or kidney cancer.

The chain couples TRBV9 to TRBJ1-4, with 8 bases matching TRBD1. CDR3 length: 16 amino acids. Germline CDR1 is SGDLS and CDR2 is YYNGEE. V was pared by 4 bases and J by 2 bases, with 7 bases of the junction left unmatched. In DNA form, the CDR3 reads TGTGCCAGCAGCACCGGACAGGGACGTACTAATGAAAAACTGTTTTTT. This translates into CASSTGQGRTNEKLFF.

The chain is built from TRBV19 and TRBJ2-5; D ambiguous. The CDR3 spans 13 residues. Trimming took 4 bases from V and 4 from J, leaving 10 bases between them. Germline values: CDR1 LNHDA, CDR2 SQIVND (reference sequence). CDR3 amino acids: CASSRSGGETQYF. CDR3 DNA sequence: TGTGCCAGTAGTAGATCGGGTGGAGAGACCCAGTACTTC.

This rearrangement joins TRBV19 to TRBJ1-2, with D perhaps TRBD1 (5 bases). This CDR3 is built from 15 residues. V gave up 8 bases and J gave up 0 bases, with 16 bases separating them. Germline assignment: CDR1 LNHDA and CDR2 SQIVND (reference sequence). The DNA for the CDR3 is TGTGCCAGTGATCCAGGACAACTTACTAACTATGGCTACACCTTC. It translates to CASDPGQLTNYGYTF.

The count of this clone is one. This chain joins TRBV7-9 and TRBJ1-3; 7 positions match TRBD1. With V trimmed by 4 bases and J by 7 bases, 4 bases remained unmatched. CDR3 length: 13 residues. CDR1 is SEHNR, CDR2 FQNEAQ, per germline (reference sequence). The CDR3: CASSSDRSNTIYF. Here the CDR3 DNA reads TGTGCCAGCAGCTCGGACAGGAGTAACACCATATATTTT.

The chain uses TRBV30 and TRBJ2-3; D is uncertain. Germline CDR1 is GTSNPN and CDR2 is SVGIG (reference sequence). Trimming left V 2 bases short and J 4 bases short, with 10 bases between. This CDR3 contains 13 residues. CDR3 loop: CAWSQRRADTQYF. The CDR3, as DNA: TGTGCCTGGAGTCAAAGACGCGCAGATACGCAGTATTTT.

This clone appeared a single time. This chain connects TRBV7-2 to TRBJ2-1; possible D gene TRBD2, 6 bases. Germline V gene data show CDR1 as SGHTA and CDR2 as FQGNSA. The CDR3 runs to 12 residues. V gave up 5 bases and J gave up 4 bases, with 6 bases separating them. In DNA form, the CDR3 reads TGTGCCAGCAGCGGGGGGTACAATGAGCAGTTCTTC. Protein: CASSGGYNEQFF.

CDR3 residues: CASSFEPGQGSYEQYF. The CDR3 DNA sequence: TGTGCCAGCAGTTTTGAACCGGGACAGGGTTCCTACGAGCAGTACTTC. This rearrangement joins TRBV7-9 to TRBJ2-7, with 9 nucleotides matching TRBD1. V shed 6 bases, J shed 1 base, and the junction held 10 bases outside the gene matches. This CDR3 comprises 16 residues. Germline V gene data show CDR1 as SEHNR and CDR2 as FQNEAQ (reference sequence).

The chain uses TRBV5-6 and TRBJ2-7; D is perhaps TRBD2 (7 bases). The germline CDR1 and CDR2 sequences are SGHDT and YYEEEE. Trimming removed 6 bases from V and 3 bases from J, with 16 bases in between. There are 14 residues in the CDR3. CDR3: CASTKGGASYEQYF. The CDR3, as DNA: TGTGCCAGCACCAAAGGGGGGGCCAGCTACGAGCAGTACTTC. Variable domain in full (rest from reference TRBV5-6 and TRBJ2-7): DAGVTQSPTHLIKTRGQQVTLRCSPKSGHDTVSWYQQALGQGPQFIFQYYEEEERQRGNFPDRFSGHQFPNYSSELNVNALLLGDSALYLCASTKGGASYEQYFGPGTRLTVT.

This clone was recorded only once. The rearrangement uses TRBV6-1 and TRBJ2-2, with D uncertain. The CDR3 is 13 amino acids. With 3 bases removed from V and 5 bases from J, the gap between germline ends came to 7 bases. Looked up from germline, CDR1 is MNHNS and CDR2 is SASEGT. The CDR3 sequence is CASSDGNTGELFF. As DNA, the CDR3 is TGTGCCAGCAGTGATGGGAATACCGGGGAGCTGTTTTTT.

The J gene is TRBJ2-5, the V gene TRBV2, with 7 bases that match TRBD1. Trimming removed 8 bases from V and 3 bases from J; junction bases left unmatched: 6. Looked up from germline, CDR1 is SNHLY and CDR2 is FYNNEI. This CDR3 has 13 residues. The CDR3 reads CASGLGTEETQYF. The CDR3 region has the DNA TGTGCCAGCGGATTAGGGACAGAAGAGACCCAGTACTTC. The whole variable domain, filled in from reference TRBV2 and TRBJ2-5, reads EPEVTQTPSHQVTQMGQEVILRCVPISNHLYFYWYRQILGQKVEFLVSFYNNEISEKSEIFDDQFSVERPDGSNFTLKIRSTKLEDSAMYFCASGLGTEETQYFGPGTRLLVL.